The clone carrying this T cell receptor (beta chain) was counted at least ten times. Individual cDNA molecules were tagged with unique molecular identifiers. In TCRdb, the 5' RACE reads were re-called with MiXCR into one record per CDR3 protein. This table holds under 85,000 distinct CDR3 sequences, about 12% found once. This sample stems from a study of early T cells in non-severe SARS-CoV-2 infection. Trimming at V came to 7 bases and at J to 5 bases, leaving 11 bases not matched to a gene. This CDR3 has 16 residues. The sample consisted of whole blood. This receptor was taken from an adult who was a healthcare worker with PCR-confirmed SARS-CoV-2 infection or an uninfected control (not recorded which). The chain couples TRBV12-3 or TRBV12-4 to TRBJ2-2; 9 positions match TRBD2. DNA of the CDR3: TGTGCCAGCAACATAGCGGGGGTTAGCCCGACCGGGGAGCTGTTTTTT. The encoded protein is CASNIAGVSPTGELFF.